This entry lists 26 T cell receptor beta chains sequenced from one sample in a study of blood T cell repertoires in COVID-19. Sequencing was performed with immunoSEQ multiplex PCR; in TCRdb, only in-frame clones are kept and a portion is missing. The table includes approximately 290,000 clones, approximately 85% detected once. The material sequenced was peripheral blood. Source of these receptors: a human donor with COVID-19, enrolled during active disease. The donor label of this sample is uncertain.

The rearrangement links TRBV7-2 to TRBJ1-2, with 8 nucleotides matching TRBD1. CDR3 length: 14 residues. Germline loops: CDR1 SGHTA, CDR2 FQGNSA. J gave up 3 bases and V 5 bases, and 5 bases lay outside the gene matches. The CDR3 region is CASSTQTGDYGYTF. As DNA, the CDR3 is TGTGCCAGCAGCACACAGACAGGGGACTATGGCTACACCTTC.

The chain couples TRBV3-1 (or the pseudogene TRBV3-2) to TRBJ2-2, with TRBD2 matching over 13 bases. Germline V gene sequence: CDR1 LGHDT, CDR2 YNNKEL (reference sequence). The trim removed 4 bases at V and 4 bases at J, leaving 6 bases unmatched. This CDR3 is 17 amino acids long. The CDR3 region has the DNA TGTGCCAGCAGCCCCCTGACTAGCGGGAGGCCCACCGGGGAGCTGTTTTTT. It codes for CASSPLTSGRPTGELFF.

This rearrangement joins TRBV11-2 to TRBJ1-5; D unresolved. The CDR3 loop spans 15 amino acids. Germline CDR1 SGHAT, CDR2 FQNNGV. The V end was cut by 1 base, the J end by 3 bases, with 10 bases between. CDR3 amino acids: CASSLGRSPNQPQHF. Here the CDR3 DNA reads TGTGCCAGCAGCTTAGGTCGGAGTCCCAATCAGCCCCAGCATTTT.

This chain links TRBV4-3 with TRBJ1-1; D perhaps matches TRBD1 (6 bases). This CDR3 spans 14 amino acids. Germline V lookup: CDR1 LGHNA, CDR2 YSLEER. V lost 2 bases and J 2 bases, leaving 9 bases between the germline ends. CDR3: CASSQQGINTEAFF. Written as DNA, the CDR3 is TGCGCCAGCAGCCAACAGGGGATTAACACTGAAGCTTTCTTT.

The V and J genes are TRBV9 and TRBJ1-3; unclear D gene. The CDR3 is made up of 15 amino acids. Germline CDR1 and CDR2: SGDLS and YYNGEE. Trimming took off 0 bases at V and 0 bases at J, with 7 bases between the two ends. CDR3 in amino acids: CASSVGPDSGNTIYF. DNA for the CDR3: TGTGCCAGCAGCGTAGGGCCTGACTCTGGAAACACCATATATTTT.

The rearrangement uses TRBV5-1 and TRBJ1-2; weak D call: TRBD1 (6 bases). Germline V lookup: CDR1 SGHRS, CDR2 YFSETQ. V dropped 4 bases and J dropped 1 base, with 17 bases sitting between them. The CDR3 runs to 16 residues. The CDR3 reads CASSLNILQGNYGYTF. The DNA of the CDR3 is TGCGCCAGCAGCCTTAATATCTTACAGGGTAACTATGGCTACACCTTC. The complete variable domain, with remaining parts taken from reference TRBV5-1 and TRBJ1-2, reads KAGVTQTPRYLIKTRGQQVTLSCSPISGHRSVSWYQQTPGQGLQFLFEYFSETQRNKGNFPGRFSGRQFSNSRSEMNVSTLELGDSALYLCASSLNILQGNYGYTFGSGTRLTVV.

CDR3 amino acids: CASSFDSGDTEAFF. The CDR3 DNA follows: TGCGCCAGCAGCTTCGACAGCGGGGACACTGAAGCTTTCTTT. This rearrangement joins TRBV5-1 to TRBJ1-1, with a weak D call TRBD1 (5 bases). Germline assignment: CDR1 SGHRS and CDR2 YFSETQ. This CDR3 has 14 amino acids. V was trimmed by 2 bases and J by 3 bases, leaving 11 bases between them.

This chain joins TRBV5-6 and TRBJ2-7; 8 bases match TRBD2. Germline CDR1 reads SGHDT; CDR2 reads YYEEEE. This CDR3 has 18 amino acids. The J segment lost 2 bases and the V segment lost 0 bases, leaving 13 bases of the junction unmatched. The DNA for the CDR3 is TGTGCCAGCAGCTTGGCCATAGGTCTAGCGGGCCCCACCTACGAGCAGTACTTC. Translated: CASSLAIGLAGPTYEQYF.

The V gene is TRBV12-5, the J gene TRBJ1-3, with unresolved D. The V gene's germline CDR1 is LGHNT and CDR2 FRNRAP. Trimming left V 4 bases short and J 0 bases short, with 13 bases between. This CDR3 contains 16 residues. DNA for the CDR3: TGTGCTAGTGGTTCAAGCTTAGTCGGCTCTGGAAACACCATATATTTT. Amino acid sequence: CASGSSLVGSGNTIYF.

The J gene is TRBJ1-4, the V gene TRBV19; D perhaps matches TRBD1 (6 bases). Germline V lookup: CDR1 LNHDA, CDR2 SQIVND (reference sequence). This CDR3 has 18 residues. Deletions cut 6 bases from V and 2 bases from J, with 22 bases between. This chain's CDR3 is CASRATGMIWGTNEKLFF. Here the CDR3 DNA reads TGTGCCAGTAGAGCAACAGGGATGATCTGGGGGACTAATGAAAAACTGTTTTTT.

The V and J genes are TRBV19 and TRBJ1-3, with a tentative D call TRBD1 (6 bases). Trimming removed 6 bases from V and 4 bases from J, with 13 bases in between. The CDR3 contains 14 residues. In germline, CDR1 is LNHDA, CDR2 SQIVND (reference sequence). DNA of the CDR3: TGTGCCAGTAGCGAACAGGGAATCGGAAACACCATATATTTT. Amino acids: CASSEQGIGNTIYF.

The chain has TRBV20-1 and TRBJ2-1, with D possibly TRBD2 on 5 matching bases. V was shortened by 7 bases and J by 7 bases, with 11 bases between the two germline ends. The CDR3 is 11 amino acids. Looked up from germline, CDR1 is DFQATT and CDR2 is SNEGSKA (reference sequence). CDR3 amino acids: CSGRRINEQFF. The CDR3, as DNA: TGCAGTGGTCGGAGGATTAATGAGCAGTTCTTC.

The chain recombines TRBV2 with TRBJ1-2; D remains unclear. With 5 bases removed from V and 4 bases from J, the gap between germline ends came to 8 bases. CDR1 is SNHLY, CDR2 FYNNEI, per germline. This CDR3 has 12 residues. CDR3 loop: CASSPGSYGYTF. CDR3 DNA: TGTGCCAGCAGTCCGGGTTCCTATGGCTACACCTTC.

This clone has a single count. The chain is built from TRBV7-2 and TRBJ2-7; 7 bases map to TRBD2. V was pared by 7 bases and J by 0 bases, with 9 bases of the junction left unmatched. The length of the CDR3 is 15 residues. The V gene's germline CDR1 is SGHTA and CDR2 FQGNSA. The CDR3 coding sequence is TGTGCCAGCACGGGGAGGCGGGAGAGCTCCTACGAGCAGTACTTC. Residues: CASTGRRESSYEQYF.

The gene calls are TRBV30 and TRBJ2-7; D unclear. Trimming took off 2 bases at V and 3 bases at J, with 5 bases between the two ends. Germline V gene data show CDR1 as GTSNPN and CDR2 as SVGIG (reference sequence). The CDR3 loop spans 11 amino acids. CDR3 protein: CAWSINYEQYF. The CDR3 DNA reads TGTGCCTGGAGTATAAACTACGAGCAGTACTTC.

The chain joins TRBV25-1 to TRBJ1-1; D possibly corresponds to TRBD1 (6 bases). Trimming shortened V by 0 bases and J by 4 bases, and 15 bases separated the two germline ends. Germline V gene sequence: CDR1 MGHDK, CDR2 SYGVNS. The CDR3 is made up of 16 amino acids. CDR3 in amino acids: CASSEYSGGVLTEAFF. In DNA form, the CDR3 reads TGTGCCAGCAGTGAATATTCGGGGGGCGTTCTCACTGAAGCTTTCTTT.

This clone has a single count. Here the CDR3 DNA reads TGTGCCCGGGACGGGGGGGGCTCATGGGGCAATGAGCAGTTCTTC. It yields the protein CARDGGGSWGNEQFF. The chain links TRBV30 to TRBJ2-1; 8 positions agree with TRBD2. Trimming at V came to 8 bases and at J to 6 bases, leaving 15 bases not matched to a gene. Per germline, CDR1 GTSNPN and CDR2 SVGIG (reference sequence). The CDR3 spans 15 residues. Full variable domain (rest looked up from reference TRBV30 and TRBJ2-1): SQTIHQWPATLVQPVGSPLSLECTVEGTSNPNLYWYRQAAGRGLQLLFYSVGIGQISSEVPQNLSASRPQDRQFILSSKKLLLSDSGFYLCARDGGGSWGNEQFFGPGTRLTVL.

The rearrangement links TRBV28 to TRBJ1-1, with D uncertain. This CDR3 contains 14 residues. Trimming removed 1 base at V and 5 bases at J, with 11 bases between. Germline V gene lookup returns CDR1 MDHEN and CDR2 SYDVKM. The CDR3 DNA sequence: TGTGCCAGCAGTTTATTTAGGAGATGGACTGAAGCTTTCTTT. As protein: CASSLFRRWTEAFF.

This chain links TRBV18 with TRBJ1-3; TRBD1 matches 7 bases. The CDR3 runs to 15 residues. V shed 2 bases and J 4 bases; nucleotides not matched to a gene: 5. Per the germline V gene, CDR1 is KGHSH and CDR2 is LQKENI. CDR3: CASSPGTVAGNTIYF. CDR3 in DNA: TGTGCCAGCTCACCAGGGACAGTCGCCGGAAACACCATATATTTT. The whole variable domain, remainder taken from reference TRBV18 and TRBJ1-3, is NAGVMQNPRHLVRRRGQEARLRCSPMKGHSHVYWYRQLPEEGLKFMVYLQKENIIDESGMPKERFSAEFPKEGPSILRIQQVVRGDSAAYFCASSPGTVAGNTIYFGEGSWLTVV.

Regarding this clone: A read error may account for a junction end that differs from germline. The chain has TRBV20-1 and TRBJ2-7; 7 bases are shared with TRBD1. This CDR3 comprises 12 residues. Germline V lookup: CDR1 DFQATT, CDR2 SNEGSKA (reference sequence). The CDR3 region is CSASVDVGQISF. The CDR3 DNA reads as TGCAGTGCTAGTGTTGATGTGGGACAGATTTCCTTC.

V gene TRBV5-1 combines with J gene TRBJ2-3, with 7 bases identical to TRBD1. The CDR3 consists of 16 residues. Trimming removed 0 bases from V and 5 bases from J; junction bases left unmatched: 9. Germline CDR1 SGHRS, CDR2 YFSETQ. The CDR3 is CASSLGFDRARDTQYF. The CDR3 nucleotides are TGCGCCAGCAGCTTGGGGTTCGACAGGGCCAGAGATACGCAGTATTTT.

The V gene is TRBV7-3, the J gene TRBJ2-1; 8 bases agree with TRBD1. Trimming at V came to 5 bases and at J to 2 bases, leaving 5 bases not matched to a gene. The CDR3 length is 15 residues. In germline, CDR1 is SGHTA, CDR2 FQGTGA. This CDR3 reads CASSLGQGTYNEQFF. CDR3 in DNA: TGTGCCAGCAGCCTCGGACAGGGCACCTACAATGAGCAGTTCTTC.

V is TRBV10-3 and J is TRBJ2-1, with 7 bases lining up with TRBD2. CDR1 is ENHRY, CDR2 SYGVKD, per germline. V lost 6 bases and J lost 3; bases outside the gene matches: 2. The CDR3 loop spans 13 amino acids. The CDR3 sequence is CAIRERDYNEQFF. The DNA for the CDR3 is TGTGCCATCAGGGAGCGGGACTACAATGAGCAGTTCTTC.

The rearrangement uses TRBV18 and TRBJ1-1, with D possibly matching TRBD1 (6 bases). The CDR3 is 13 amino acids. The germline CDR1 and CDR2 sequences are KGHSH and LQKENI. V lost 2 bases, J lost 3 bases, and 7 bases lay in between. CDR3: CASSPKGDTEAFF. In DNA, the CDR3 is TGTGCCAGCTCACCAAAGGGGGACACTGAAGCTTTCTTT.

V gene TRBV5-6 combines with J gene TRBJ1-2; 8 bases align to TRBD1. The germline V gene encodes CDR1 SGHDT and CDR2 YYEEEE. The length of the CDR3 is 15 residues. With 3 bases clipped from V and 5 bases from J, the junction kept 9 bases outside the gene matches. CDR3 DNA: TGTGCCAGCAGCTGGACACAACAGGGGGTTTATGGCTACACCTTC. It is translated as CASSWTQQGVYGYTF.

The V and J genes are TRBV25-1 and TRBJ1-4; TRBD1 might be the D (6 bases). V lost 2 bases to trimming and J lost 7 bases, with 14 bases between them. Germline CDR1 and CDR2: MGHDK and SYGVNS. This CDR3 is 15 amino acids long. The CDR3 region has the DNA TGTGCCAGCAGTGAAACAGGGCAGGGCGCTGAAAAACTGTTTTTT. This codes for CASSETGQGAEKLFF.